This T cell receptor beta chain is from a study of cytomegalovirus exposure and HLA in healthy donors. About this clone itself: Its antigen remains unidentified.

V was clipped by 9 bases and J by 9 bases; unmatched bases: 5. This CDR3 spans 13 amino acids. In germline, CDR1 is SNHLY, CDR2 FYNNEI. The donors gave bone marrow, and they were healthy. Study-wide findings and caveats: Researchers left out some V segments, among them TRBV6-2 and TRBV6-3, as indistinguishable. Some public TCRs appeared in many individuals, while most sequences were rare.

Primers for the PCR totalled 60 Vbeta and 13 Jbeta. Repertoires were generated with immunoSEQ multiplex PCR, while TCRdb's copy carries only in-frame clones and drops some. This sample has about 130,000 clones, with 84% found just once. This receptor was taken from a young woman in good health and CMV-seropositive. V gene TRBV2 combines with J gene TRBJ2-1, with 13 bases that match TRBD2. Specimen: PBMCs. This chain's CDR3 is CARGRLAGGEQFF. The DNA for the CDR3 is TGTGCCAGGGGCCGACTAGCGGGGGGTGAGCAGTTCTTC.